The source of this T cell receptor (beta chain) is a study of shared clonotypes between healthy human individuals. General observations from the study: For naive CD4 cells, around 5% of clonotypes were shared across a few donors.

Sequencing was performed with immunoSEQ multiplex PCR; in TCRdb, only in-frame clones are kept and a portion is missing. The table shows roughly 200,000 clones, with approximately 60% occurring only once. Concerning this clone: Its specificity is unknown.

Trimming removed 7 bases from V and 3 bases from J; junction bases left unmatched: 3. CDR1 and CDR2 from the germline V gene are SNHLY and FYNNEI. The CDR3 is made up of 12 amino acids. The receptor was isolated from a young man in good health. The chain joins TRBV2 to TRBJ2-7, with 7 bases fitting TRBD1. The sequencing input was memory CD4+ T cells sorted from blood. Subset noted: CD45RA-negative fraction. The CDR3 loop is CASNHRGYEQYF. CDR3 DNA: TGTGCCAGCAACCACAGGGGCTACGAGCAGTACTTC.